This entry describes one T cell receptor (beta chain). PCRs each included synthetic TCR analog templates spiked in. The protocol was immunoSEQ multiplex PCR, while the TCRdb copy is restricted to in-frame clones and leaves out a portion. The sample holds 85,000 to 100,000 clones, more than 85% seen once. The sample comes from a study of PD-L1 blockade in urothelial cancer. Overall study: Each blood sample yielded a median of 141,255 T cells.

The CDR3 covers 12 residues. V was cut by 3 bases and J by 5 bases, with 8 bases left in between. Germline assignment: CDR1 GTSNPN and CDR2 SVGIG (reference sequence). The J gene is TRBJ2-4, the V gene TRBV30, with D maybe TRBD1 (5 bases). Source: PBMCs, taken around atezolizumab (anti-PD-L1) treatment. This clonotype originated in a man aged 55 to 69 with urothelial cancer. The CDR3 loop reads CAWSAQENIQYF. The CDR3 DNA sequence: TGTGCCTGGAGCGCACAGGAAAACATTCAGTACTTC.